This T cell receptor delta chain emerged from a study of in vitro expanded adult blood gammadelta T cells (dated by TCRdb to the early 2020s). Regarding the study in general: Each donor's cells were separately stimulated with HMBPP, zoledronate or AbnobaViscum P, and TRG and TRD CDR3 repertoires were sequenced for every condition. A few subjects were included in the TCR repertoire analysis.

What the research found in general, with its limitations: Every repertoire came from in vitro expanded cultures of healthy donor cells rather than from mistletoe-treated patients.

Receptor libraries were prepared by 5' RACE. The RNeasy Micro Kit was used to extract RNA from around 9,500 sorted cells per sample. Libraries were built by template-switch reverse transcription followed by PCR amplification of the CDR3gamma and CDR3delta regions. Amplicons were sequenced on an Illumina MiSeq with the V2 300 kit, and 150 bp paired-end reads were generated. Under the source paper's analysis protocol: Read quality was checked with FastQC version 0.11.8. Reads were aligned to GenBank TRG or TRD reference genes with MiXCR version 3.0.3 to construct CDR3 sequences. Apart from TRDD assembly using 3 rather than 5 consecutive nucleotides, MiXCR was run with default parameters. Repertoire analyses, including normalized Shannon-Wiener diversity, clonotype tracking and multidimensional scaling, were performed with VDJtools version 1.2.1 under default settings. CDR3 sequences that were out-of-frame or contained stop codons were left out of the analysis. For TCRdb, the public reads were processed anew by CATT, and duplicate DNA sequences were folded into one row. These V and J calls originate from TCRdb's pipeline instead of the authors' own analysis. The sample contains about 730 delta-chain clones, approximately 39% of them found a single time. Clones ranked in the top ten supply roughly 22% of the sample.

The treatment or condition label on this specimen signifies: aminobisphosphonate causing endogenous IPP accumulation, about 1 uM. Before expansion, PBMC were pulsed with about 0.98 uM zoledronate for one day and were then washed three times. Cultures were expanded for about 15 days, with IL-2 replenished every 3 to 4 days. After the one-day stimulant pulse, cells were washed three times and then cultured in medium containing around 100 U/mL IL-2. Before culture, peripheral blood mononuclear cells were isolated by Lymphoprep gradient centrifugation and frozen in liquid nitrogen. This clone qualifies as large (0.1 to 1%). Its antigen remains unidentified. No qualities accompany the bases; no much larger clone lies one base away. Different DNA sequences within this sample yield the same CDR3. The origin of this receptor is an adult in good health. Sample: gamma-delta T cells from peripheral blood expanded in culture, taken from an in vitro culture stimulated with zoledronate.

The encoded CDR3 is CACDILGDTVHTDKLIF. The DNA sequence reads TGTGCCTGTGACATACTGGGGGATACCGTGCACACCGATAAACTCATCTTT. Recombination linked TRDV2 to TRDJ1; a stretch of 12 junction bases matches TRDD3. Inclusive of the bounding cysteine and phenylalanine, the CDR3 is 17 residues long. The DNA shown is the 51-base CDR3, in frame from base 1. At the junction V is shortened by 2 bases and J by 0 bases; bases outside the gene matches: 6. The germline V gene sets CDR1 to GEAIGNYY and CDR2 to EKD.